The present T cell receptor beta chain was sequenced within a study of PD-L1 blockade in urothelial cancer. Study overall: Patients with male sex and bladder-origin urothelial cancer accounted for about 85% of the roughly 30 enrolled. At 3 weeks after treatment start (second dose) and again at 6 weeks, blood was analyzed. Blood yielded a median of around 140,000 T cells per sample. The study's findings and limits: Lower pretreatment blood TCR clonality, under the median, predicted better survival, researchers reported.

With respect to this clone: Its specificity is not known.

The V gene's germline CDR1 is GTSNPN and CDR2 SVGIG (reference sequence). V lost 7 bases to trimming and J lost 10 bases; unmatched junction nucleotides: 5. The CDR3 is 10 residues long. Profiling relied on immunoSEQ multiplex PCR, and the TCRdb table lists in-frame clones only, not all of them. The sample has more than 15,000 clones; around 90% are singletons. The clonotype comes from a middle-aged man with urothelial cancer. Specimen: PBMCs, collected around atezolizumab (anti-PD-L1) treatment. V is TRBV30 and J is TRBJ1-1; 8 bases line up with TRBD1. The CDR3 DNA is TGTGCCTCCCAGGGGGCTGGAGCTTTCTTT. Translating it yields CASQGAGAFF.